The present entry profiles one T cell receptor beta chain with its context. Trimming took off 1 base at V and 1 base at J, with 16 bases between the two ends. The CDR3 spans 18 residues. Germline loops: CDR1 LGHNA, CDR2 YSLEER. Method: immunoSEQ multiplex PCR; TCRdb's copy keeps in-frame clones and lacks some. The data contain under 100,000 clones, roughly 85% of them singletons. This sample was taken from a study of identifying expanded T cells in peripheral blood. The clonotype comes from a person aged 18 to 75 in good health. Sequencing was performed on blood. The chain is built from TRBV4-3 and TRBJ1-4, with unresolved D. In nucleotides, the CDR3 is TGCGCCAGCAGCCAAGGAAACCAGTTTGAGGGAACTAATGAAAAACTGTTTTTT. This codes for CASSQGNQFEGTNEKLFF.